One sample yielded the 2 T cell receptor beta chains listed below, sequenced in a study of cytomegalovirus exposure and HLA in healthy donors. PCR was performed using 60 Vbeta and 13 Jbeta primers. Some clones are missing from TCRdb's copy, which holds only in-frame ones; the method was immunoSEQ multiplex PCR. In the table there are 150,000 to 180,000 clones, approximately 72% of which are singletons. The material sequenced was PBMCs. The receptors originated from a man younger than 35 in good health and CMV-seronegative.

Notes on this clone: Mismatch with germline at one junction end may stem from a read error. The chain uses TRBV7-9 and TRBJ2-2, with D perhaps TRBD2 (5 bases). CDR1 and CDR2 from the germline V gene are SEHNR and FQNEAQ (reference sequence). The length of the CDR3 is 16 residues. The CDR3 spells CSSSDMTKSLVGELFF. The CDR3 DNA reads as TGTTCCAGCAGCGACATGACTAAGAGTTTGGTCGGGGAGCTGTTTTTT.

The chain uses TRBV7-8 and TRBJ2-7; the D is unclear. V shed 7 bases and J shed 5 bases, with 15 bases lying between them. The V gene's germline CDR1 is SGHVS and CDR2 FQNEAQ. This CDR3 comprises 13 residues. The CDR3 nucleotides are TGTGCCAGCACCCCCCGAGTAGGAGACGAGCAGTACTTC. This sequence encodes CASTPRVGDEQYF.